The next 25 T cell receptor beta chains were all read from a single sample in a study of breast tumors, draining lymph nodes, adjacent tissues. Axillary draining lymph nodes of breast cancer patients supplied the node samples. In TCRdb, the multiplex PCR reads were re-called with MiXCR into one record per CDR3 protein. The sample has about 200,000 distinct CDR3 sequences; roughly a third are singletons. What was sequenced was axillary lymph node tissue. These receptors were taken from a female donor with breast cancer. Some clones in this sample may be carry-over from other donors' samples.

This clonotype was seen many times. CDR3 amino acids: CSVAVTSAGELFF. Here the CDR3 DNA reads TGCAGCGTTGCGGTGACTAGCGCCGGGGAGCTGTTTTTT. The chain recombines TRBV29-1 with TRBJ2-2, with TRBD2 matching 8 bases. The CDR3 runs to 13 residues. Per germline, CDR1 SQVTM and CDR2 ANQGSEA. V was pared by 4 bases and J by 6 bases, with 4 bases of the junction left unmatched.

V gene TRBV3-1 combines with J gene TRBJ2-3; either TRBD1 or TRBD2 may supply D (6 bases each). The length of the CDR3 is 16 residues. CDR1 and CDR2 (germline): LGHDT, YNNKEL (reference sequence). V lost 4 bases, J lost 0 bases, and 14 bases lay in between. CDR3 nucleotides: TGTGCCAGCAGCCGGGTCCGGGGGCCTAGCACAGATACGCAGTATTTT. Its translation is CASSRVRGPSTDTQYF.

This clonotype occurred many times. The V and J genes are TRBV9 and TRBJ1-2, with a tentative D call TRBD1 (6 bases). V was clipped by 4 bases and J by 0 bases, with 28 bases between them. Germline V gene sequence: CDR1 SGDLS, CDR2 YYNGEE. This CDR3 is built from 20 residues. CDR3 in DNA: TGTGCCAGCAGCTCCAGACAGGCCCCTAGAGCTACCTCTACTAACTATGGCTACACCTTC. It yields the protein CASSSRQAPRATSTNYGYTF.

The sample holds many counts of this clonotype. The rearrangement links TRBV20-1 to TRBJ2-7; tentative D call: TRBD2 (6 bases). Germline V gives CDR1 DFQATT, CDR2 SNEGSKA (reference sequence). CDR3 length: 13 residues. Trimming shortened V by 7 bases and J by 5 bases, and 18 bases separated the two germline ends. The CDR3 is CSGRGEGTHEQYF. The CDR3 nucleotides read TGCAGTGGCCGAGGTGAAGGGACTCACGAGCAGTACTTC.

The table lists this clonotype with many counts. The rearrangement joins TRBV12-3 or TRBV12-4 to TRBJ2-5; 10 positions agree with TRBD2. After removal of 2 bases from V and 5 bases from J, the junction contained 11 bases not matched to a gene. CDR3 length: 17 amino acids. The CDR3 nucleotides read TGTGCCAGCAGTTTAACGTTTAGCGGGGGGAGGGGGGAGACCCAGTACTTC. It encodes CASSLTFSGGRGETQYF.

This clonotype occurred many times. The genes are TRBV6-2 or TRBV6-3 and TRBJ1-2; D not resolved. This CDR3 is 13 amino acids long. V lost 7 bases, J lost 9 bases, and 18 bases lay in between. Per germline, CDR1 MNHEY and CDR2 SVGEGT. CDR3 sequence (DNA): TGTGCCAGCATCTACCCAGGTGGCGGCCGCTACACCTTC. Its translation is CASIYPGGGRYTF.

CDR3 sequence: CAISEEVSGDQQGANVLTF. The CDR3 nucleotides read TGTGCCATCAGTGAGGAAGTTTCAGGGGATCAGCAGGGGGCCAACGTCCTGACTTTC. The chain has TRBV10-3 and TRBJ2-6; possible D gene TRBD1, 6 bases. Germline V gives CDR1 ENHRY, CDR2 SYGVKD. The CDR3 has 19 residues. V lost 2 bases to trimming and J lost 4 bases, with 21 bases between them.

This chain uses TRBV25-1 with TRBJ2-3, with 9 bases aligning to TRBD2. The CDR3 extends over 14 amino acids. The junction had 11 bases not matched to a gene; V was cut back by 8 bases and J by 8 bases. The germline V gene encodes CDR1 MGHDK and CDR2 SYGVNS. DNA for the CDR3: TGTGCCAGCTCGTCTAGCGGGACCGGAGCTACGCAGTATTTT. Translating gives CASSSSGTGATQYF.

This clonotype showed up many times. The V call is TRBV12-3 or TRBV12-4, the J call TRBJ2-7, with 8 bases identical to TRBD2. The V and J ends lost 5 bases and 0 bases, in that order; junction bases with no gene match: 3. The CDR3 is 14 amino acids. CDR3 amino acids: CASSKRESSYEQYF. DNA of the CDR3: TGTGCCAGCAGTAAGCGGGAGTCCTCCTACGAGCAGTACTTC.

This clonotype has a count of ten or more. The J gene is TRBJ1-2, the V gene TRBV7-8; 8 nucleotides match TRBD1. Per the germline V gene, CDR1 is SGHVS and CDR2 is FQNEAQ. The junction had 3 bases not matched to a gene; V was cut back by 2 bases and J by 4 bases. The CDR3 loop spans 14 amino acids. CDR3: CASSLSGGSYGYTF. The CDR3 nucleotides are TGTGCCAGCAGCTTATCAGGGGGCTCCTATGGCTACACCTTC.

This clonotype was recorded many times. The chain carries TRBV5-1 and TRBJ2-1; TRBD2 matches 8 bases. V shed 5 bases and J 0 bases; nucleotides not matched to a gene: 4. Germline assignment: CDR1 SGHRS and CDR2 YFSETQ. This CDR3 has 15 residues. The CDR3, as DNA: TGCGCCAGCAGTGTAGCGGGGACCTCCTACAATGAGCAGTTCTTC. Protein product: CASSVAGTSYNEQFF.

There are many counts of this clonotype. This chain connects TRBV20-1 to TRBJ1-4; no clear D gene. This CDR3 is 11 amino acids long. Germline-derived CDR1 and CDR2 are DFQATT and SNEGSKA (reference sequence). V gave up 3 bases and J gave up 8 bases, with 7 bases separating them. The CDR3 DNA follows: TGCAGTGCTAGTGGCGTGGAAAAACTGTTTTTT. It encodes CSASGVEKLFF.

This sequence joins TRBV20-1 and TRBJ1-3; possibly TRBD1 for D (6 bases). This CDR3 region has 12 residues. Germline V lookup: CDR1 DFQATT, CDR2 SNEGSKA (reference sequence). Between the trimmed V and J ends, which lost 5 bases and 8 bases, there was a span of 13 bases. The CDR3 bases are TGCAGTGCTGCAGGGGATCGCGACACCATATATTTT. Translated, it gives CSAAGDRDTIYF.

Of note for this clonotype: An end of the junction does not agree with germline; a read error may underlie this. The chain uses TRBV7-7 and TRBJ1-6; 9 nucleotides agree with TRBD1. Germline V gene lookup returns CDR1 SSHAT and CDR2 FNYEAQ (reference sequence). The CDR3 extends over 15 amino acids. The CDR3 region has the DNA TGTGCTAGCAGCAGGACAGGGGCGGGTAATTCACCCCTCCACTTT. Amino acid sequence: CASSRTGAGNSPLHF.

This clonotype was seen repeatedly, ten times or more. CDR3 DNA: TGTGCCAGCAGCAGGCCGGGGGGTGGCTACGAGCAGTACTTC. Amino acids: CASSRPGGGYEQYF. V usage is TRBV7-9 and J usage is TRBJ2-7, with 7 positions matching TRBD2. Per germline, CDR1 SEHNR and CDR2 FQNEAQ (reference sequence). Trimming at V came to 5 bases and at J to 3 bases, leaving 7 bases not matched to a gene. The CDR3 has 14 amino acids.

There are many counts of this clonotype. This chain connects TRBV20-1 to TRBJ1-3; TRBD1 aligns across 7 bases. The V segment lost 0 bases and the J segment 7 bases; nucleotides outside the gene matches: 6. Germline V lookup: CDR1 DFQATT, CDR2 SNEGSKA (reference sequence). CDR3 length: 14 amino acids. CDR3: CSARDVGGANTIYF. CDR3 in DNA: TGCAGTGCTAGAGATGTAGGGGGCGCGAACACCATATATTTT.

There are many counts of this clonotype. The chain joins TRBV19 to TRBJ2-7; TRBD2 matches at 7 bases. CDR3 length equals 14 residues. V lost 3 bases, J lost 8 bases, and 10 bases stayed unmatched. Germline CDR1 reads LNHDA; CDR2 reads SQIVND (reference sequence). This chain's CDR3 is CASSILAGESKQYF. In DNA, the CDR3 is TGTGCCAGTAGTATCCTTGCGGGAGAATCGAAGCAGTACTTC.

Note on this clonotype: The junction departs from the called germline gene at one end, perhaps through a read error. V usage is TRBV6-6 and J usage is TRBJ2-7; no reliable D call. Germline CDR1 is MNHNY and CDR2 is SVGAGI (reference sequence). This CDR3 region has 13 residues. CDR3 sequence: CASSHSVTREQYF. CDR3 coding DNA: TGTGCCAGCAGTCACTCTGTGACCCGCGAGCAGTACTTC.

This clonotype came up a few times. The CDR3 nucleotides read TGCGCCAGCAGCCAAGATAGGGGACTGAGCCGCGGTGAGCAGTTCTTC. Translation gives CASSQDRGLSRGEQFF. This rearrangement joins TRBV4-1 to TRBJ2-1; a possible D gene is TRBD2 (6 bases). This CDR3 spans 16 amino acids. V shed 0 bases and J shed 9 bases, with 18 bases lying between them. Germline CDR1 MGHRA, CDR2 YSYEKL.

About this clonotype itself: Here the CDR3 omits its conserved ending phenylalanine or tryptophan, so a read error is the likely source. It is unclear where the CDR3 begins or ends on the DNA, so no DNA is shown, and the CDR3 is as TCRdb lists it. This rearrangement joins TRBV2 to TRBJ2-1; the table's D gene call, TRBD2, was not cross checked with the DNA. The CDR3 totals 15 residues, both ends included. Looked up from germline, CDR1 is SNHLY and CDR2 is FYNNEI. CDR3: CASRELAGGLDEQTL.

The V and J genes are TRBV28 and TRBJ1-6; 8 bases fit TRBD1. CDR3 length: 17 amino acids. The V and J ends lost 2 bases and 7 bases, in that order; junction bases with no gene match: 10. Per germline, CDR1 MDHEN and CDR2 SYDVKM. CDR3 amino acids: CASSLPRTGYRNSPLHF. The DNA for the CDR3 is TGTGCCAGCAGTTTACCCCGGACAGGGTATAGGAATTCACCCCTCCACTTT.

This clonotype has ten or more counts. The CDR3, as DNA: TGTGCCAGCGGGACTATAGCGGGAGGGATCGAGCAGTACTTC. Residues: CASGTIAGGIEQYF. The V call is TRBV11-2, the J call TRBJ2-7; 11 bases fit TRBD2. The V gene end was trimmed by 8 bases and the J gene end by 6 bases; junction bases not matched to a gene: 9. From germline, CDR1 is SGHAT and CDR2 FQNNGV. CDR3 size: 14 residues.

This clonotype was seen at least ten times. The genes are TRBV11-2 and TRBJ1-3, with D possibly TRBD1 on 5 matching bases. The CDR3 covers 14 residues. The V end lost 6 bases, the J end lost 2 bases, and 11 bases lay between the germline ends. Germline V CDR1 and CDR2: SGHAT, FQNNGV. The CDR3, as DNA: TGTGCCAGCAGTACCGGCAGGGCTGGAAACACCATATATTTT. Protein sequence: CASSTGRAGNTIYF.

There are many counts of this clonotype. The chain couples TRBV12-3 or TRBV12-4 to TRBJ1-5; D uncertain. Trimming removed 4 bases at V and 1 base at J, with 8 bases between. The CDR3 consists of 14 residues. CDR3 protein: CASSSAGSNQPQHF. CDR3 DNA: TGTGCCAGCAGTTCGGCAGGCAGCAATCAGCCCCAGCATTTT.

The chain is built from TRBV6-1 and TRBJ1-4, with 8 bases lining up with TRBD1. This CDR3 is 14 amino acids long. With V trimmed by 5 bases and J by 7 bases, 6 bases remained unmatched. Germline assignment: CDR1 MNHNS and CDR2 SASEGT. CDR3 in DNA: TGTGCCAGCAGTACCAGGGGGCTGAGTGAAAAACTGTTTTTT. This encodes CASSTRGLSEKLFF.